The rows below give T cell receptor beta chains drawn from one sample of a study of neurological immune-mediated disorders. TCRdb recomputed calls from the 5' RACE reads with MiXCR, one row per CDR3 protein. The sample records about 48,000 distinct CDR3 sequences, roughly 24% being singletons. The sample taken for sequencing was PBMCs. Receptors were obtained from a woman aged 70-85 years in good health. The conserved cysteine and the conserved F or W are not part of the CDR3 here.

>TRBV4-2|TRBJ2-1|13
ASSQDGGRINEQF
>TRBV7-2|TRBJ1-2|13
ASSSLLTGGLGYT
>TRBV5-1|TRBJ2-7|13
ASSSGPGGPGEQY
>TRBV5-1|TRBJ2-1|15
ASSQGLAGAYRGEQF
>TRBV5-1|TRBJ1-2|11
ASSGQGSYGYT
>TRBV3-1|TRBJ2-3|12
ASSQARSTDTQY
>TRBV5-4|TRBJ2-1|14
ASSPEAGVGYNEQF
>TRBV4-3|TRBJ2-1|14
ASSQESGTFKNEQF
>TRBV5-1|TRBJ2-7|10
ASRLEVGEQY
>TRBV28|TRBJ1-5|13
ASSFMGVGNQPQH